This section outlines one TCR beta chain sequence together with its context. It lacks a known antigen. Base qualities are missing; no much larger clone stands one base away. The data were taken from a study of T cell repertoires in cytomegalovirus infection (dated by TCRdb to the late 2010s). Background for the entire study: Donor HLA type was relevant to the analysis, as public TCR beta signatures indicated carriage of CMV infection together with the matching HLA type.

Results the study describes overall, beyond this receptor: The ex vivo response was dominated by HLA-C-restricted CMV-specific TCR beta clonotypes, which also provided the single most frequent clonotype in two of eight donors. Carriers of CMV infection plus the relevant HLA type were discriminated by the cumulative frequency of public TCR beta family members in the study cohort and in an independent 352-donor cohort.

Taken from the germline V gene, the CDR1 and CDR2 loops are SGHRS and YFSETQ. Trimming at the junction amounts to 1 base on V and 4 bases on J, and the germline ends lie 10 bases apart. Including cysteine and phenylalanine, the CDR3 has 14 amino acids. CDR3 DNA is the only sequence kept; it has 42 bases, read in frame from the first base. The reads were generated on an Illumina HiSeq 1500. The public sequencing data were trimmed at Q25 with fastp and processed into clonotypes with MiXCR by TCRdb, which kept only in-frame beta chains. Entries are consolidated by CDR3 protein sequence, retaining the most common genes and DNA. The sample table records around 310,000 distinct CDR3 sequences; around a sixth of these occur just once. Clones ranked in the top ten supply more than 10% of the sample.

Recombination connected TRBV5-1 to TRBJ2-3; the best D guess is TRBD2, with 5 bases matching. The sample comprised PBMCs. The clonotype originates from a human donor in good health (CMV status not recorded). Some clones in this sample may be carry-over from other donors' samples. At the DNA level, the sequence is TGCGCCAGCAGCTTGCTCCTAGCAGCAGATACGCAGTATTTT. It translates as CASSLLLAADTQYF.